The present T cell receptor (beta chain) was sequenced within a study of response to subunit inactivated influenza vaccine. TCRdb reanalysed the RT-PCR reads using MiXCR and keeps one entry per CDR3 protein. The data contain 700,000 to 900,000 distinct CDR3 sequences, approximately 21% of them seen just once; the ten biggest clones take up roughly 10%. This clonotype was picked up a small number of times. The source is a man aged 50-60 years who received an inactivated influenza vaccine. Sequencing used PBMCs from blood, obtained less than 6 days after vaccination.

The CDR3 DNA reads as TGCAGTGCTAGAGAAAGGAACAGGGGGGTAACCGGGGAGCTGTTTTTT. Encoded protein: CSARERNRGVTGELFF. The rearrangement uses TRBV20-1 and TRBJ2-2; 8 bases are a match to TRBD1. V shed 0 bases and J 5 bases; nucleotides not matched to a gene: 8. The CDR3 consists of 16 residues. Germline CDR1 DFQATT, CDR2 SNEGSKA (reference sequence).